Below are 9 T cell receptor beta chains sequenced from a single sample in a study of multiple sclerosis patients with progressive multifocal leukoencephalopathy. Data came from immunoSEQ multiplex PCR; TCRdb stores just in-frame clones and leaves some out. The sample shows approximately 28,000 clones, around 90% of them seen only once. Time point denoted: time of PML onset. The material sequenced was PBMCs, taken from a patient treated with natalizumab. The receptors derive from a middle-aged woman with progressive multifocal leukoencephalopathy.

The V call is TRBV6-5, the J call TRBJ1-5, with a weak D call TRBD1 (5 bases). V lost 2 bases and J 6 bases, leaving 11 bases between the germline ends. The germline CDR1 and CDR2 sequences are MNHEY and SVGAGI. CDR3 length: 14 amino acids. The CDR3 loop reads CASSYDSSVQPQHF. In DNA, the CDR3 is TGTGCCAGCAGTTACGACAGTTCGGTTCAGCCCCAGCATTTT.

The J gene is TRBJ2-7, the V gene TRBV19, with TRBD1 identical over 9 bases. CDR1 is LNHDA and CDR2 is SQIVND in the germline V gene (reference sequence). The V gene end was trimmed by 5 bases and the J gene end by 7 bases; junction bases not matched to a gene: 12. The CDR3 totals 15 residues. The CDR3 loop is CASSATGTGLGEQYF. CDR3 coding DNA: TGTGCCAGTAGTGCAACCGGGACAGGGCTGGGTGAGCAGTACTTC.

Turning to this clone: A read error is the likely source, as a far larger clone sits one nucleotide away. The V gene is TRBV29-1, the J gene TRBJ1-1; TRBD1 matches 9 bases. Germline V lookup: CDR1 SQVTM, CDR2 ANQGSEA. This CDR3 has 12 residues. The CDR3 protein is CSEQGAGTEACF. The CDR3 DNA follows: TGCAGCGAACAGGGGGCAGGCACTGAAGCTTGCTTT.

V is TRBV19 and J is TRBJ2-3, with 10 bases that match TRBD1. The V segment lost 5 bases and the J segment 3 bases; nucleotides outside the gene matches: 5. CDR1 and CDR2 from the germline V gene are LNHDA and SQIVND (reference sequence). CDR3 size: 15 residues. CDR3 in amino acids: CASSFDRGRTDTQYF. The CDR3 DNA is TGTGCCAGTAGTTTCGACAGGGGGCGGACAGATACGCAGTATTTT.

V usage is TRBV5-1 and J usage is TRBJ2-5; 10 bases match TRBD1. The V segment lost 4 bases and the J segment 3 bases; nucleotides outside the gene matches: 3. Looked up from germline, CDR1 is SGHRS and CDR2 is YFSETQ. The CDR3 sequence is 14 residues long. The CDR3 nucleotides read TGCGCCAGCAGCCCAGGGACAGGGGAAGAGACCCAGTACTTC. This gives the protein CASSPGTGEETQYF.

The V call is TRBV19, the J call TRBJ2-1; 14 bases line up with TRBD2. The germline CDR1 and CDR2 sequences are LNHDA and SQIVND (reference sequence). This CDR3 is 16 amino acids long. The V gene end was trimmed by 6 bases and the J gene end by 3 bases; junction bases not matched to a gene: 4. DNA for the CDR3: TGTGCCAGTAGAAGGACTAGCGGGGGGATCTACAATGAGCAGTTCTTC. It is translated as CASRRTSGGIYNEQFF.

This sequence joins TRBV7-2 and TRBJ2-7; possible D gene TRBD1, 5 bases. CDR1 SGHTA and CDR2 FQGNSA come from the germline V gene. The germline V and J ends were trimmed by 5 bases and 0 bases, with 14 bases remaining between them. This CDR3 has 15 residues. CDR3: CASSPSTGSSYEQYF. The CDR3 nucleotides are TGTGCCAGCAGCCCAAGCACAGGTAGCTCCTACGAGCAGTACTTC. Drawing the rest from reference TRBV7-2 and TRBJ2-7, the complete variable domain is GAGVSQSPSNKVTEKGKDVELRCDPISGHTALYWYRQSLGQGLEFLIYFQGNSAPDKSGLPSDRFSAERTGGSVSTLTIQRTQQEDSAVYLCASSPSTGSSYEQYFGPGTRLTVT.

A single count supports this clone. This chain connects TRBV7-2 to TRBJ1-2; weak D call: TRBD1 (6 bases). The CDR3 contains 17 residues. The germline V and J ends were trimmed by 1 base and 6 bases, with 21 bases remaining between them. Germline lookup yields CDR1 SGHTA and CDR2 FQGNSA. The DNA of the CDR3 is TGTGCCAGCAGCTTAGGGTCAGGGGTACTTGGGTTAGATGGCTACACCTTC. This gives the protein CASSLGSGVLGLDGYTF.

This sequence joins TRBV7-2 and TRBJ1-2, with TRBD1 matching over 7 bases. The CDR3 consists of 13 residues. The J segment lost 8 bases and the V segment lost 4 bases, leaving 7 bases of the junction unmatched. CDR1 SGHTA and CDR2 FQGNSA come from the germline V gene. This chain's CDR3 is CASSSWRGQGYTF. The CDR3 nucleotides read TGTGCCAGCAGCTCCTGGAGGGGGCAAGGCTACACCTTC.